This entry lists 16 T cell receptor beta chains sequenced from one sample in a study of Ad26.COV2.S vaccination and SARS-CoV-2 variants (dated by TCRdb to 2020 to 2023). The library relied on the immunoSEQ multiplex PCR assay. Sourced from immuneACCESS, this table was stored by TCRdb with only in-frame sequences that have V and J called. A share of the clones is absent; for the studies checked, an unresolved V gene accounts for under half, and the remainder has no known explanation. The sample includes approximately 300,000 clones, with 85% observed a single time. In total, the top ten clones hold 2% to 2.5% of the sample. The treatment or condition label, read with the paper, signifies: about 20 received Ad26.COV2.S at low or high dose, single or two shots; roughly five received placebo; per-sample allocation not given. Repertoires of vaccine and placebo recipients were sequenced from samples taken on day 63 after the first injection.

The material was peripheral blood, obtained in a trial of Ad26.COV2.S vaccine versus placebo. The receptors here all came from a person between 18 and 60 years old who received the Ad26.COV2.S COVID-19 vaccine or a placebo.

This clone was recorded many times. The chain couples TRBV11-2 to TRBJ1-1; D not certain. Per the germline V gene, CDR1 is SGHAT and CDR2 is FQNNGV. V lost 5 bases and J lost 1, with 20 bases in between. The CDR3 has 17 amino acids. The CDR3 DNA reads as TGTGCCAGCAGCCAAGGGTGGGCAGTCTTAAAGAACACTGAAGCTTTCTTT. Amino acid sequence: CASSQGWAVLKNTEAFF.

The J gene is TRBJ1-3, the V gene TRBV7-8; a possible D gene is TRBD1 (6 bases). The germline V gene encodes CDR1 SGHVS and CDR2 FQNEAQ. With 4 bases removed from V and 2 bases from J, the gap between germline ends came to 12 bases. There are 15 residues in the CDR3. The CDR3 DNA follows: TGTGCCAGCAGCTCTAATCCAGGGGCTGGAAACACCATATATTTT. Residues: CASSSNPGAGNTIYF.

The chain combines TRBV6-5 with TRBJ1-1, with D perhaps TRBD1 (6 bases). In germline, CDR1 is MNHEY, CDR2 SVGAGI. The V end lost 8 bases, the J end lost 2 bases, and 12 bases lay between the germline ends. CDR3 length equals 13 residues. CDR3 bases: TGTGCCAGCGGCGTCAGGGGAAACACTGAAGCTTTCTTT. The encoded protein is CASGVRGNTEAFF.

This clone was counted a few times. The chain is built from TRBV5-1 and TRBJ2-3, with TRBD1 identical over 8 bases. Per germline, CDR1 SGHRS and CDR2 YFSETQ. The CDR3 covers 13 residues. Trimming removed 7 bases from V and 0 bases from J; junction bases left unmatched: 1. CDR3 in amino acids: CASRTGSTDTQYF. CDR3 in DNA: TGCGCCAGCCGGACAGGGAGCACAGATACGCAGTATTTT.

This chain uses TRBV7-9 with TRBJ2-1; 10 bases are a match to TRBD2. This CDR3 has 17 residues. The J segment lost 2 bases and the V segment lost 1 base, leaving 5 bases of the junction unmatched. Germline CDR1 reads SEHNR; CDR2 reads FQNEAQ (reference sequence). The CDR3 spells CASSLDPSGGAYNEQFF. The DNA for the CDR3 is TGTGCCAGCAGCTTAGATCCCAGCGGGGGGGCCTACAATGAGCAGTTCTTC.

As regards this clone: Different DNA sequences within this sample yield the same CDR3. The CDR3 region has the DNA TGTGCCAGCAGCCAGGTCGGGAGCTCCTACGAGCAGTACTTC. As protein: CASSQVGSSYEQYF. This chain joins TRBV3-1 (or the pseudogene TRBV3-2) and TRBJ2-7, with D possibly being TRBD2 (6 bases). Trimming pared 3 bases from V and 0 bases from J, leaving 9 bases between. This CDR3 comprises 14 residues. Germline V gene data show CDR1 as LGHDT and CDR2 as YNNKEL (reference sequence).

The chain carries TRBV6-2 or TRBV6-3 and TRBJ1-3, with 8 bases aligning to TRBD1. Germline lookup yields CDR1 MNHEY and CDR2 SVGEGT. Germline trimming cut 2 bases from V and 2 bases from J; bases unmatched to any gene: 11. The CDR3 consists of 18 residues. CDR3 nucleotide sequence: TGTGCCAGCAGTTACGGACAGGGATGGAGGGCAACTGGAAACACCATATATTTT. This codes for CASSYGQGWRATGNTIYF.

The chain carries TRBV5-1 and TRBJ2-3; D may be TRBD1 (6 bases). Germline CDR1 is SGHRS and CDR2 is YFSETQ. The CDR3 length is 15 residues. The ends were cut back, 0 bases at V and 2 bases at J, with 10 bases in the middle. DNA for the CDR3: TGCGCCAGCAGCTTGGAGGACAGTGCCACAGATACGCAGTATTTT. Amino acids: CASSLEDSATDTQYF.

The rearrangement joins TRBV18 to TRBJ1-1; D gene uncertain. Germline loops: CDR1 KGHSH, CDR2 LQKENI. The CDR3 runs 14 residues. The ends were cut back, 4 bases at V and 4 bases at J, with 13 bases in the middle. The CDR3 DNA reads as TGTGCCAGCTCACAAAATCGACCCGGCACTGAAGCTTTCTTT. Protein sequence: CASSQNRPGTEAFF.

The chain recombines TRBV5-4 with TRBJ2-7; 9 positions agree with TRBD2. Per germline, CDR1 SGHNT and CDR2 YYREEE (reference sequence). The CDR3 runs to 14 residues. V dropped 3 bases and J dropped 5; count of bases not matched to a gene: 6. The CDR3 region is CASSSYGLANEQYF. The CDR3 region has the DNA TGTGCCAGCAGCTCGTACGGACTAGCGAACGAGCAGTACTTC.

V gene TRBV6-1 combines with J gene TRBJ2-2; TRBD1 might be the D (5 bases). The germline gives CDR1 MNHNS, CDR2 SASEGT. Between the trimmed V and J ends, which lost 2 bases and 7 bases, there was a span of 14 bases. The CDR3 totals 15 residues. Written as DNA, the CDR3 is TGTGCCAGCAGTGAATCAGCAGGGTGGAGCGGGGAGCTGTTTTTT. Its protein is CASSESAGWSGELFF.

This clone was seen once. This chain links TRBV3-1 (or the pseudogene TRBV3-2) with TRBJ1-5; 7 nucleotides match TRBD1. The CDR3 loop spans 15 amino acids. After removal of 4 bases from V and 6 bases from J, the junction contained 9 bases not matched to a gene. Germline loops: CDR1 LGHDT, CDR2 YNNKEL (reference sequence). In DNA, the CDR3 is TGTGCCAGCAGCCCAAAGGGGGCCCGGGGTCAGCCCCAGCATTTT. Amino acid sequence: CASSPKGARGQPQHF.

The rearrangement joins TRBV4-2 to TRBJ1-4; D is unclear. The CDR3 contains 17 residues. V shed 1 base and J shed 0 bases, with 12 bases lying between them. Germline V gene data show CDR1 as LGHNA and CDR2 as YNFKEQ. The CDR3 bases are TGTGCCAGCAGCCAAGTCAGTTTCGGATCAACTAATGAAAAACTGTTTTTT. It yields the protein CASSQVSFGSTNEKLFF.

The chain couples TRBV2 to TRBJ2-7; D ambiguous. Germline loops: CDR1 SNHLY, CDR2 FYNNEI. V was trimmed by 6 bases and J by 4 bases, leaving 13 bases between them. The CDR3 is 13 residues long. CDR3 coding DNA: TGTGCCAGCAGAACGCAGATCAAATACGAGCAGTACTTC. Its translation is CASRTQIKYEQYF.

This clone appeared a single time. The same CDR3 also results from other DNA sequences found in this sample. V and J are TRBV6-5 and TRBJ1-1; D might be TRBD1 (5 bases). V lost 0 bases and J 1 base, leaving 6 bases between the germline ends. Germline CDR1 reads MNHEY; CDR2 reads SVGAGI. CDR3 length equals 14 residues. DNA for the CDR3: TGTGCCAGCAGTTACTCGGGGGGGAACACTGAAGCTTTCTTT. This encodes CASSYSGGNTEAFF.

J is TRBJ1-4 and V is TRBV5-4; D is unresolved. Looked up from germline, CDR1 is SGHNT and CDR2 is YYREEE (reference sequence). Trimming took 4 bases from V and 6 from J, leaving 16 bases between them. The CDR3 runs 15 residues. The CDR3 spells CASSTQDRRDEKLFF. In DNA, the CDR3 is TGTGCCAGCAGCACCCAGGACCGAAGGGATGAAAAACTGTTTTTT.